This T cell receptor (beta chain) originates from a study of regulatory and conventional T cells in RAG deficiency. Points from the study as a whole: Shannon entropy fell and Simpson indices rose in RAG-deficient patients.

Repertoires were generated with immunoSEQ multiplex PCR, while TCRdb's copy carries only in-frame clones and drops some. In the table there are approximately 22,000 clones, around 96% of which are singletons. The sorted conventional CD4+ T cells were CD25-low and CD127-high, with genomic DNA sequenced. CDR1 SGHKS and CDR2 YYEKEE come from the germline V gene (reference sequence). This CDR3 has 17 residues. Of note for this clone: The target antigen is unknown. Mismatch with germline at one junction end may stem from a read error.

These data were also filed under a second study, of regulatory T cells. That report adds: The PCR used 52 TRBV and 13 TRBJ primers. In patients, unique TRB V-J pairs were restricted and V/J usage skewed, especially in Tregs.

The receptor's source is a human donor in good health. What was sequenced was CD25- CD4+ T cells sorted from blood. The chain links TRBV5-5 to TRBJ1-5; 7 positions match TRBD1. The CDR3 DNA sequence: TGTGCCAGCAGCTTGTCTTTGACAGGGACGGCCTATCAGCTCCAGCATTTT. Its protein product is CASSLSLTGTAYQLQHF.